This T cell receptor (beta chain) was identified during a study of T cells in Graves' hyperthyroidism and ophthalmopathy. Study-level background: It was at initial diagnosis, before any treatment, that peripheral blood was collected.

This clonotype has a count of ten or more. Its specificity is not known. TCR beta CDR3 region amplification was performed from RNA transcripts. The TCR CDR3 was amplified in a first-round RT-PCR using the HTBI primer set. MiXCR, applied by TCRdb to the multiplex PCR reads, yields one record per CDR3 protein. Found here are fewer than 900,000 distinct CDR3 sequences, less than 20% of them singletons; the top ten hold roughly 8%. Regarding the study as a whole: A model of 13 V-J pairs discriminated ophthalmopathy from stable hyperthyroidism.

For the diagnoses, clinical symptoms, serum thyroxine and TRAb, thyroid ultrasound and orbital computed tomography were used. Using 9.5 to 10 ml of fresh peripheral blood, PBMCs were prepared. Trimming removed 5 bases from V and 5 bases from J; junction bases left unmatched: 10. This CDR3 contains 15 residues. The germline gives CDR1 MNHNS, CDR2 SASEGT. This sequence originates from a man younger than 35 with Graves' hyperthyroidism. Sequenced sample: blood. This chain joins TRBV6-1 and TRBJ2-5, with 8 bases aligning to TRBD1. The CDR3 sequence is CASSRSGTGDETQYF. DNA of the CDR3: TGTGCCAGCAGTCGATCCGGGACAGGAGATGAGACCCAGTACTTC.